The entry below describes one T cell receptor beta chain. Its antigen remains unidentified. Whole blood supplied total RNA, and T cells were not sorted. The germline V gene has CDR1 SGHRS and CDR2 YFSETQ. This CDR3 contains 15 residues. These data come from a study of monozygotic twins with inflammatory bowel disease. Points from the study as a whole: The analysis did not separate different T cell subtypes. Especially with disease activity, IBD patients shared fewer clonotypes with others than healthy twins did.

There were eight separate reactions per sample in which cDNA was made. TCRdb re-called the 5' RACE reads; one entry per CDR3 protein, DNA not given. The sample table includes about 380,000 distinct CDR3 sequences. The V and J genes are TRBV5-1 and TRBJ2-1; with no DNA, the TCRdb D assignment of TRBD2 cannot be verified. Sequencing was performed on blood. This sequence originates from a human donor with ulcerative colitis or Crohn's disease, or a healthy co-twin of an affected twin (not recorded which). This CDR3 reads CASSSPSGGTTEQFF.